This TCR beta chain was observed in a study of blood T cell repertoires in COVID-19. Study in general: PBMCs, B-cell-depleted T cells, or T cells were the source of the cDNA or gDNA that made up the material.

Original analysis: The authors estimated nucleated cell counts from reference gene primer amplification. Sequencing was performed with immunoSEQ multiplex PCR; in TCRdb, only in-frame clones are kept and a portion is missing. V, J and clone size derive from that table, while D and trimming were established from the DNA sequence. The table has a few hundred thousand clones, 84% seen once. Per the germline V gene, CDR1 is LNHDA and CDR2 is SQIVND (reference sequence). Trimming shortened V by 3 bases and J by 5 bases, and 10 bases separated the two germline ends. This CDR3 comprises 13 residues. This clone was seen just once.

This sequence joins TRBV19 and TRBJ1-2; no definite D call. The receptor was isolated from a woman in her 40s who had recovered from COVID-19. The sequenced sample consisted of peripheral blood. CDR3 sequence (DNA): TGTGCCAGTAGTATGTCAGAACGTTATGGCTACACCTTC. Protein: CASSMSERYGYTF.